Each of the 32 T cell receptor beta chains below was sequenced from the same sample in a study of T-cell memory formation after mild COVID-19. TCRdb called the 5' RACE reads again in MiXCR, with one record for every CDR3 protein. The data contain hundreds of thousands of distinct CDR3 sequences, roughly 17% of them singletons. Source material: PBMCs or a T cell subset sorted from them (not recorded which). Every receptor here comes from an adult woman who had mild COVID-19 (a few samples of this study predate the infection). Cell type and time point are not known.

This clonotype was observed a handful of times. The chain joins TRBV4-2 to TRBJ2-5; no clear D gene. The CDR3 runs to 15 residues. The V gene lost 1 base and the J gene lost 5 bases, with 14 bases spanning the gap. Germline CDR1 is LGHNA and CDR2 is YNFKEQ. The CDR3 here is CASSQGRREEETQYF. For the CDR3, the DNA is TGTGCCAGCAGCCAAGGACGAAGGGAAGAGGAGACCCAGTACTTC.

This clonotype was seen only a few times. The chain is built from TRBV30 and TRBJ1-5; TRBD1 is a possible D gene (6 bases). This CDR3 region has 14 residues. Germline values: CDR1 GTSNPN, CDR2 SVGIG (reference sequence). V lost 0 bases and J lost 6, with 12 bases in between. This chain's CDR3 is CAWSVGGQGQPQHF. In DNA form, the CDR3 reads TGTGCCTGGAGTGTTGGGGGGCAGGGTCAGCCCCAGCATTTT.

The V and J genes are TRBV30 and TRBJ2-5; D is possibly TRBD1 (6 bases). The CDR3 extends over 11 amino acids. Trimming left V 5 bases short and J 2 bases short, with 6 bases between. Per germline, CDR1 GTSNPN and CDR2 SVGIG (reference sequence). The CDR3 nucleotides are TGTGCCTGGGGACAGCAAGAGACCCAGTACTTC. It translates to CAWGQQETQYF.

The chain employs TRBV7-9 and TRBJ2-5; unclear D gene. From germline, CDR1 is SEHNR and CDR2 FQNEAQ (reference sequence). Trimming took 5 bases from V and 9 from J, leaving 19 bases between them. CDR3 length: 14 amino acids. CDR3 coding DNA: TGTGCCAGCAGCCCCCACCGACTGATCGGGTCCCAGTACTTC. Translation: CASSPHRLIGSQYF.

The CDR3 region has the DNA TGTGCCAGCAGCAACGTGGGGGGCGGGGGATCACCCCTCCACTTT. Translation gives CASSNVGGGGSPLHF. The chain combines TRBV6-5 with TRBJ1-6; TRBD1 might be the D (6 bases). The CDR3 has 15 amino acids. V gave up 6 bases and J gave up 10 bases, with 19 bases separating them. Looked up from germline, CDR1 is MNHEY and CDR2 is SVGAGI.

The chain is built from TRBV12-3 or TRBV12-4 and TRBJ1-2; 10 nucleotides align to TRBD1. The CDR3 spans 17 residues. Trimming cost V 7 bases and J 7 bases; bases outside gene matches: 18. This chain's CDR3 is CASTLSSPGTGVSGYTF. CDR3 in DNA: TGTGCCAGCACCCTCTCTTCCCCCGGGACAGGGGTTTCTGGCTACACCTTC.

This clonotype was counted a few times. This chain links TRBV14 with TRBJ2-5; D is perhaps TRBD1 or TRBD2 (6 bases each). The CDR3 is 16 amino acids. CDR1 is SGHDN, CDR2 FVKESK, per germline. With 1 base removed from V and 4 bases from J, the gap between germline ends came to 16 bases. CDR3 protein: CASSQGAGGRLETQYF. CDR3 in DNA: TGTGCCAGCAGCCAAGGGGCTGGGGGGCGCCTAGAGACCCAGTACTTC.

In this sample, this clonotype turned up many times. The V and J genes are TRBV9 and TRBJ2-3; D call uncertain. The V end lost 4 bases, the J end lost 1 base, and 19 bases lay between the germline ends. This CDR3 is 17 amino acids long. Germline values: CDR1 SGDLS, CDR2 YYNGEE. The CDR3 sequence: CASSPTGRTAGTDTQYF. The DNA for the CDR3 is TGTGCCAGCAGCCCCACGGGTCGGACGGCCGGCACAGATACGCAGTATTTT. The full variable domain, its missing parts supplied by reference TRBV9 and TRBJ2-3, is DSGVTQTPKHLITATGQRVTLRCSPRSGDLSVYWYQQSLDQGLQFLIQYYNGEERAKGNILERFSAQQFPDLHSELNLSSLELGDSALYFCASSPTGRTAGTDTQYFGPGTRLTVL.

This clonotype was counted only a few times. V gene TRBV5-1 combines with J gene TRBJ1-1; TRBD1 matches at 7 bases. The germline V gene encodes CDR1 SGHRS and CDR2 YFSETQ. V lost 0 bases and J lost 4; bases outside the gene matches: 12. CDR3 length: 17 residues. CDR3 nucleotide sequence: TGCGCCAGCAGCTTGGAAGCGAGGGGGCAATTGAGCACTGAAGCTTTCTTT. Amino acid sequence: CASSLEARGQLSTEAFF.

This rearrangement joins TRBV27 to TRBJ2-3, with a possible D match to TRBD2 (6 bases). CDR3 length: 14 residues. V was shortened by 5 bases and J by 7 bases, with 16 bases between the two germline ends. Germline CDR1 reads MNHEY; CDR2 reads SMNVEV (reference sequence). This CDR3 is CASSAAGPSYTQYF. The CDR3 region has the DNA TGTGCCAGCAGTGCGGCGGGGCCGTCTTATACGCAGTATTTT.

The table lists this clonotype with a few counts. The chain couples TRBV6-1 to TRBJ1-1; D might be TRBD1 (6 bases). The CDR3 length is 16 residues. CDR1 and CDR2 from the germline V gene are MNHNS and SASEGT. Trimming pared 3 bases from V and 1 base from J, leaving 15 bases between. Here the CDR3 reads CASSESWGRGNTEAFF. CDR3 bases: TGTGCCAGCAGTGAGAGCTGGGGCAGGGGGAACACTGAAGCTTTCTTT.

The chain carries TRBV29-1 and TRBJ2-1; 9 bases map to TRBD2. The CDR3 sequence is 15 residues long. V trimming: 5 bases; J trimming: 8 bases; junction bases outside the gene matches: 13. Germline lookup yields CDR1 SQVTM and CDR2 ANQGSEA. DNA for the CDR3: TGCAGCGTTTCACCGACTAGCGGAAATTTCGATGAGCAGTTCTTC. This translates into CSVSPTSGNFDEQFF.

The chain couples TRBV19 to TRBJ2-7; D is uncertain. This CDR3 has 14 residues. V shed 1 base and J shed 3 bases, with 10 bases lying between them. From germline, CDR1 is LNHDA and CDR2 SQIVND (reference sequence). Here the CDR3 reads CASSIARLGYEQYF. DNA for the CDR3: TGTGCCAGTAGTATAGCCAGGCTGGGCTACGAGCAGTACTTC.

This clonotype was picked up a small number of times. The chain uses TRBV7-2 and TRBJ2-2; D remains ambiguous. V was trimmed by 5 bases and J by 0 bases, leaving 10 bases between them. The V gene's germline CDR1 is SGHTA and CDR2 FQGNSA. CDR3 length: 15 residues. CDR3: CASSRQVANTGELFF. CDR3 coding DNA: TGTGCCAGCAGCCGACAAGTCGCGAACACCGGGGAGCTGTTTTTT. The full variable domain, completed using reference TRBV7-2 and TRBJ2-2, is GAGVSQSPSNKVTEKGKDVELRCDPISGHTALYWYRQSLGQGLEFLIYFQGNSAPDKSGLPSDRFSAERTGGSVSTLTIQRTQQEDSAVYLCASSRQVANTGELFFGEGSRLTVL.

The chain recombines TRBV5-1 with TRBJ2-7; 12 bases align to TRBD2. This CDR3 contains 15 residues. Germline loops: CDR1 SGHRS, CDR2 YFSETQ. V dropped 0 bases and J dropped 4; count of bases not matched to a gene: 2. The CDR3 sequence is CASSLVLAGGYEQYF. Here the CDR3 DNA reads TGCGCCAGCAGCTTGGTCCTAGCGGGAGGGTACGAGCAGTACTTC.

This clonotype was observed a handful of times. The CDR3 region is CSATPSSTSSQETQYF. The CDR3 DNA is TGCAGTGCTACCCCGAGCTCGACTAGCTCCCAAGAGACCCAGTACTTC. The V and J genes are TRBV20-1 and TRBJ2-5; 7 positions agree with TRBD2. CDR1 and CDR2 (germline): DFQATT, SNEGSKA (reference sequence). After removal of 4 bases from V and 1 base from J, the junction contained 12 bases not matched to a gene. This CDR3 is built from 16 residues.

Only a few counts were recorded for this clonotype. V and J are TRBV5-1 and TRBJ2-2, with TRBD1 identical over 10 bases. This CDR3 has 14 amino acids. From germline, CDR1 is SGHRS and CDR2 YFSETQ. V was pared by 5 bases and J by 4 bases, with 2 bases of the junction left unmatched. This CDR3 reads CASRWTGGTGELFF. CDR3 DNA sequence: TGCGCCAGCAGATGGACAGGGGGCACCGGGGAGCTGTTTTTT.

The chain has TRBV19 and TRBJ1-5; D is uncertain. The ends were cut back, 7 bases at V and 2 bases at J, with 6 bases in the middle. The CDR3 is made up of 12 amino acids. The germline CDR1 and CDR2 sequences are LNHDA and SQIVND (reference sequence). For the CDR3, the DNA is TGTGCCAGTATGGAGGGCAATCAGCCCCAGCATTTT. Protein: CASMEGNQPQHF.

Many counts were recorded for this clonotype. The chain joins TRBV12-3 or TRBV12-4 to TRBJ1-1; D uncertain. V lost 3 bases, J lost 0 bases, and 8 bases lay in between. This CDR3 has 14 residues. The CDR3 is CASSFQGMNTEAFF. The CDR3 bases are TGTGCCAGCAGTTTTCAAGGGATGAACACTGAAGCTTTCTTT.

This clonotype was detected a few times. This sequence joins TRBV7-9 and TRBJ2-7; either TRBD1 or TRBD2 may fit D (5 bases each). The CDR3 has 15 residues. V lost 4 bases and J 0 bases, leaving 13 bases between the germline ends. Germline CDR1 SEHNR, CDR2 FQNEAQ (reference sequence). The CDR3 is CASSYGIGTSYEQYF. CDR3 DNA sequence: TGTGCCAGCAGCTACGGGATTGGGACCTCCTACGAGCAGTACTTC.

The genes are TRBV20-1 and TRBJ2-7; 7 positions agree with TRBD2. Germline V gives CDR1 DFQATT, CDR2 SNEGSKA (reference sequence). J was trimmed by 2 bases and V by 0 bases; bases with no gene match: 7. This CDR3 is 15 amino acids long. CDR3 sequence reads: CSARDRPSGAYEQYF. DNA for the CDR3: TGCAGTGCTAGAGATCGACCCAGCGGGGCCTACGAGCAGTACTTC.

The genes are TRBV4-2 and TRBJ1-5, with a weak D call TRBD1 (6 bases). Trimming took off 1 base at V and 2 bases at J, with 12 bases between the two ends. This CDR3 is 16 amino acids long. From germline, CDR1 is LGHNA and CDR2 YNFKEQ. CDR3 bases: TGTGCCAGCAGCCAAGGAAACAGGGTGGGCAATCAGCCCCAGCATTTT. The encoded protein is CASSQGNRVGNQPQHF.

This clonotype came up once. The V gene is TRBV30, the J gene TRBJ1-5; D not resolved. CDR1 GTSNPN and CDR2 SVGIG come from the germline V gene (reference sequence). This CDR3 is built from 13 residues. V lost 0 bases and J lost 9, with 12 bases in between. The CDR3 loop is CAWSVLFDGPQHF. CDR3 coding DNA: TGTGCCTGGAGTGTACTGTTTGACGGGCCCCAGCATTTT. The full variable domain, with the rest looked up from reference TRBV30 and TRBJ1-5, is SQTIHQWPATLVQPVGSPLSLECTVEGTSNPNLYWYRQAAGRGLQLLFYSVGIGQISSEVPQNLSASRPQDRQFILSSKKLLLSDSGFYLCAWSVLFDGPQHFGDGTRLSIL.

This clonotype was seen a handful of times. CDR3 sequence (DNA): TGCGCCAGCAGCCGGGGACGGGGAGGAGGCACAGATACGCAGTATTTT. Protein product: CASSRGRGGGTDTQYF. The J gene is TRBJ2-3, the V gene TRBV4-1; D may be TRBD2 (6 bases). Trimming took off 4 bases at V and 1 base at J, with 15 bases between the two ends. From germline, CDR1 is MGHRA and CDR2 YSYEKL. CDR3 length equals 16 residues.

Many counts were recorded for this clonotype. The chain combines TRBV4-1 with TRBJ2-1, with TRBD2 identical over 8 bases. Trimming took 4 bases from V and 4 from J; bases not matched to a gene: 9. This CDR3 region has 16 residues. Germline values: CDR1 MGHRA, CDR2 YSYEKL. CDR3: CASSPRGAGEYNEQFF. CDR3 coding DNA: TGCGCCAGCAGCCCGCGCGGAGCGGGGGAGTACAATGAGCAGTTCTTC.

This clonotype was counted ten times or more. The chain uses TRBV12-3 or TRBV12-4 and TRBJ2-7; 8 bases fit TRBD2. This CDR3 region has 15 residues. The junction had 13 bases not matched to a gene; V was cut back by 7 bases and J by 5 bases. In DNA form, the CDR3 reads TGTGCCAGCACCCTACGTGGGGGACTAGTTAACGAGCAGTACTTC. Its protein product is CASTLRGGLVNEQYF.

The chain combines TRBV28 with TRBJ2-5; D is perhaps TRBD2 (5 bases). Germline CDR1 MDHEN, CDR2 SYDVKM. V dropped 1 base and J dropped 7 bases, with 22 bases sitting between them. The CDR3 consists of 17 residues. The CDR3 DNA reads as TGTGCCAGCAGTTTATTTTATCGGACGCCCCATGGGAGGACCCAGTACTTC. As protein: CASSLFYRTPHGRTQYF.

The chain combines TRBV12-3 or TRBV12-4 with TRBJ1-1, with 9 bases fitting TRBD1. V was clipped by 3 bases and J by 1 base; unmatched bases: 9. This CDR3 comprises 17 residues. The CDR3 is CASSFYGGQGRNTEAFF. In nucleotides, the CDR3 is TGTGCCAGCAGTTTCTACGGCGGACAGGGGCGGAACACTGAAGCTTTCTTT.

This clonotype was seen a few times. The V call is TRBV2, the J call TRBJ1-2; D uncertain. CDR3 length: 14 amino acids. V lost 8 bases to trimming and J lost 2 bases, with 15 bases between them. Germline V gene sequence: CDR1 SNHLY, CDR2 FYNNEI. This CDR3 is CASLPRRMNYGYTF. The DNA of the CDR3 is TGTGCCAGCTTGCCTCGCAGAATGAACTATGGCTACACCTTC.

The CDR3 nucleotides are TGCAGCGTTGGGGGGGGACAGTTTGGAAACACCATATATTTT. Protein product: CSVGGGQFGNTIYF. This sequence joins TRBV29-1 and TRBJ1-3; 7 positions agree with TRBD1. Germline lookup yields CDR1 SQVTM and CDR2 ANQGSEA. CDR3 length: 14 amino acids. The V gene end was trimmed by 4 bases and the J gene end by 3 bases; junction bases not matched to a gene: 6.

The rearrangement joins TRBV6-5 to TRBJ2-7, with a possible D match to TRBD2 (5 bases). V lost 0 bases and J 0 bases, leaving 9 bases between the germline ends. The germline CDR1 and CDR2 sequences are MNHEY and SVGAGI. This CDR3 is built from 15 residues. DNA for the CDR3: TGTGCCAGCAGTTACTCGGGGAGAGCCTCCTACGAGCAGTACTTC. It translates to CASSYSGRASYEQYF.

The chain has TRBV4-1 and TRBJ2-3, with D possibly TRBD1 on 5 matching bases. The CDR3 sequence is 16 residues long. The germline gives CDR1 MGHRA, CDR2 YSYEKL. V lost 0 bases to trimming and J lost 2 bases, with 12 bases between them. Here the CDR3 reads CASSQEAGIFTDTQYF. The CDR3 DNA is TGCGCCAGCAGCCAAGAGGCAGGGATATTCACAGATACGCAGTATTTT.